One and the same sample provided the 10 T cell receptor beta chains below, sequenced in a study of control samples from healthy donors and cancer patients. Here immunoSEQ multiplex PCR was the method, and the copy in TCRdb shows in-frame clones only, minus some. The table lists about 160,000 clones, 80% to 90% of them singletons. Sequenced: blood. These receptor sequences come from a man between 25 and 39 years old in good health.

The chain is built from TRBV5-1 and TRBJ2-7, with 7 bases lining up with TRBD1. The J segment lost 0 bases and the V segment lost 1 base, leaving 4 bases of the junction unmatched. CDR1 and CDR2 (germline): SGHRS, YFSETQ. The CDR3 runs 15 residues. CDR3 in amino acids: CASSLLPGGSYEQYF. The CDR3 nucleotides are TGCGCCAGCAGCTTGCTTCCAGGGGGCTCCTACGAGCAGTACTTC.

The chain recombines TRBV30 with TRBJ2-5, with 11 bases lining up with TRBD1. The V and J ends lost 1 base and 4 bases, in that order; junction bases with no gene match: 2. The germline gives CDR1 GTSNPN, CDR2 SVGIG (reference sequence). There are 14 residues in the CDR3. The CDR3 here is CAWSGTGGGETQYF. The CDR3 DNA is TGTGCCTGGAGTGGGACAGGGGGCGGAGAGACCCAGTACTTC.

The CDR3 sequence is CASSGSNYEQYF. DNA for the CDR3: TGTGCCAGTAGCGGGTCCAACTACGAGCAGTACTTC. V and J are TRBV7-9 and TRBJ2-7; 7 nucleotides align to TRBD2. Per germline, CDR1 SEHNR and CDR2 FQNEAQ (reference sequence). The CDR3 loop spans 12 amino acids. J lost 3 bases, V lost 9 bases, and 5 bases had no gene match. Using reference TRBV7-9 and TRBJ2-7 for the parts outside the CDR3, the full variable domain is DTGVSQNPRHKITKRGQNVTFRCDPISEHNRLYWYRQTLGQGPEFLTYFQNEAQLEKSRLLSDRFSAERPKGSFSTLEIQRTEQGDSAMYLCASSGSNYEQYFGPGTRLTVT.

V is TRBV28 and J is TRBJ2-2, with 14 nucleotides matching TRBD2. The CDR3 runs to 17 residues. The V gene end was trimmed by 5 bases and the J gene end by 7 bases; junction bases not matched to a gene: 9. Germline V gene lookup returns CDR1 MDHEN and CDR2 SYDVKM. CDR3 region: CASSAPGLAGADGELFF. The CDR3 DNA reads TGTGCCAGCAGTGCCCCGGGACTAGCGGGAGCCGACGGGGAGCTGTTTTTT.

The V call is TRBV7-2, the J call TRBJ1-4, with a tentative D call TRBD1 (5 bases). V lost 1 base to trimming and J lost 2 bases, with 14 bases between them. The germline V gene has CDR1 SGHTA and CDR2 FQGNSA. This CDR3 contains 17 residues. The CDR3 here is CASSLVRRTRTNEKLFF. As DNA, the CDR3 is TGTGCCAGCAGCTTAGTAAGGAGGACACGGACTAATGAAAAACTGTTTTTT.

The V gene is TRBV18, the J gene TRBJ2-7; D remains ambiguous. The CDR3 sequence is 14 residues long. Trimming left V 0 bases short and J 6 bases short, with 12 bases between. Germline V gene sequence: CDR1 KGHSH, CDR2 LQKENI. The CDR3 loop is CASSPPPAGSEQYF. CDR3 nucleotides: TGTGCCAGCTCACCACCTCCCGCCGGAAGCGAGCAGTACTTC.

The gene calls are TRBV2 and TRBJ1-2; D ambiguous. CDR3 size: 12 residues. CDR1 SNHLY and CDR2 FYNNEI come from the germline V gene. V lost 6 bases and J lost 5, with 10 bases in between. CDR3 in amino acids: CASRGTPYGYTF. CDR3 bases: TGTGCCAGCAGGGGCACTCCTTATGGCTACACCTTC.

The CDR3 nucleotides read TGTGCCAGCAGTATAAAAGGGGGGAGCACTGAAGCTTTCTTT. Translation: CASSIKGGSTEAFF. This chain uses TRBV2 with TRBJ1-1, with D possibly being TRBD1 (6 bases). Germline V CDR1 and CDR2: SNHLY, FYNNEI. V was trimmed by 5 bases and J by 4 bases, leaving 14 bases between them. There are 14 residues in the CDR3.

The chain couples TRBV6-5 to TRBJ1-5, with D perhaps TRBD1 (5 bases). V was shortened by 6 bases and J by 6 bases, with 12 bases between the two germline ends. This CDR3 is 13 amino acids long. The germline V gene encodes CDR1 MNHEY and CDR2 SVGAGI. CDR3 bases: TGTGCCAGCAGACAAGAACAGGCTCAGCCCCAGCATTTT. Translation gives CASRQEQAQPQHF.

This clone qualifies as medium-sized. V is TRBV4-3 and J is TRBJ2-2, with 7 positions matching TRBD1. In germline, CDR1 is LGHNA, CDR2 YSLEER. V trimming: 1 base; J trimming: 5 bases; junction bases outside the gene matches: 4. The CDR3 contains 15 residues. The CDR3 spells CASSQVQGVTGELFF. The CDR3 DNA sequence: TGCGCCAGCAGCCAAGTTCAGGGGGTTACCGGGGAGCTGTTTTTT.